The 5 T cell receptor beta chains below come from one sample, sequenced in a study of OX40 agonist ivuxolimab in advanced cancers. Some clones are missing from TCRdb's copy, which holds only in-frame ones; the method was immunoSEQ multiplex PCR. Of 20,000 to 25,000 clones in the sample, approximately 90% were seen once. This specimen was CD4+ or CD8+ T cells sorted from blood, taken in a trial of the OX40 agonist ivuxolimab. The source is an adult with an advanced solid tumor such as melanoma, head and neck, liver or kidney cancer.

Within the sample, this clone is medium-sized. The genes are TRBV14 and TRBJ2-7; TRBD1 is a possible D gene (6 bases). CDR1 and CDR2 from the germline V gene are SGHDN and FVKESK. V gave up 6 bases and J gave up 7 bases, with 13 bases separating them. This CDR3 has 12 residues. The DNA of the CDR3 is TGTGCCAGCAGTCAAAACAGGGTTGAGCAGTACTTC. Translating gives CASSQNRVEQYF.

The chain joins TRBV15 to TRBJ2-7; perhaps D is TRBD1 or TRBD2 (5 bases each). The ends were cut back, 5 bases at V and 0 bases at J, with 8 bases in the middle. Germline CDR1 reads LNHNV; CDR2 reads YYDKDF (reference sequence). CDR3 length: 13 residues. For the CDR3, the DNA is TGTGCCACCAGCCCAGGGACCTCCTACGAGCAGTACTTC. Protein: CATSPGTSYEQYF.

The V call is TRBV11-2, the J call TRBJ1-1; 10 bases agree with TRBD1. The CDR3 consists of 16 residues. Germline V gives CDR1 SGHAT, CDR2 FQNNGV. With V trimmed by 3 bases and J by 5 bases, 9 bases remained unmatched. CDR3 region: CASSFQYGQGETEAFF. Written as DNA, the CDR3 is TGTGCCAGCAGCTTTCAGTATGGACAGGGGGAAACTGAAGCTTTCTTT.

The chain employs TRBV12-1 and TRBJ2-7. TRBV12-1 is a documented pseudogene. This CDR3 is 14 amino acids long. The CDR3 region is CASSFTGPRYEQYF. Here the CDR3 DNA reads TGTGCCAGCAGCTTCACGGGACCTCGCTACGAGCAGTACTTC.

The chain has TRBV5-4 and TRBJ2-1, with D uncertain. Germline CDR1 reads SGHNT; CDR2 reads YYREEE (reference sequence). V lost 4 bases to trimming and J lost 1 base, with 9 bases between them. The CDR3 has 14 residues. Here the CDR3 reads CASSASISYNEQFF. As DNA, the CDR3 is TGTGCCAGCAGCGCCAGTATATCCTACAATGAGCAGTTCTTC.